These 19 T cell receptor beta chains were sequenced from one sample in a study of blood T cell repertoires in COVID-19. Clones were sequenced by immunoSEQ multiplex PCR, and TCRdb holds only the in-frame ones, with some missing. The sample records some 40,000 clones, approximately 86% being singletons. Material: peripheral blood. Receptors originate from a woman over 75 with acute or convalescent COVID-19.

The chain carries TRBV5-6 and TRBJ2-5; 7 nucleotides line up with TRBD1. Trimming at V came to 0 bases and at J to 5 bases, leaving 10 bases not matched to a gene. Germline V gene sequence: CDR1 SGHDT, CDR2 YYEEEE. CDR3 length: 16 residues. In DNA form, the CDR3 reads TGTGCCAGCAGCTTGGGGTCAGGGGGTGCGTGGGAGACCCAGTACTTC. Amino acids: CASSLGSGGAWETQYF.

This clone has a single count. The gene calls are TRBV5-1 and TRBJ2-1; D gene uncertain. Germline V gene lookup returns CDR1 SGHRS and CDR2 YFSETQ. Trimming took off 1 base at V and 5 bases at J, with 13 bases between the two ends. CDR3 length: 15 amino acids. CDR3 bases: TGCGCCAGCAGCTTGAATGGCCAGGCCAACAATGAGCAGTTCTTC. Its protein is CASSLNGQANNEQFF.

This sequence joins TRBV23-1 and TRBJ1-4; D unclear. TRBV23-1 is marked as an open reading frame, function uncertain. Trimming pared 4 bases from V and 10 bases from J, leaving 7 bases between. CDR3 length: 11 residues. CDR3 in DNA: TGCGCCAGCAGTCGTGCGGGAAAACTGTTTTTT. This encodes CASSRAGKLFF.

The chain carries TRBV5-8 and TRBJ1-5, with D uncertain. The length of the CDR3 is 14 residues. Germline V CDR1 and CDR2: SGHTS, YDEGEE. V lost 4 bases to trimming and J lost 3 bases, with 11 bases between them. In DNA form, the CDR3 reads TGTGCCAGCAGCATCGGGTCACACAATCAGCCCCAGCATTTT. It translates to CASSIGSHNQPQHF.

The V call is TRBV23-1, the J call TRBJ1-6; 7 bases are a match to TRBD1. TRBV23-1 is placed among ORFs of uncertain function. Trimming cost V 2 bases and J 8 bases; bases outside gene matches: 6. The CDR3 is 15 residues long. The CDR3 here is CASSQGQDGDSPLHF. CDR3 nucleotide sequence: TGCGCCAGCAGTCAAGGACAGGATGGAGATTCACCCCTCCACTTT.

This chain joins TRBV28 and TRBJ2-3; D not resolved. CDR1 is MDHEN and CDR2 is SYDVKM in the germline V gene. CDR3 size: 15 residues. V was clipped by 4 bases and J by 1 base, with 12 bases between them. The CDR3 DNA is TGTGCCAGCAGTTCGCTTGTGCAGGGCACAGATACGCAGTATTTT. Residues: CASSSLVQGTDTQYF.

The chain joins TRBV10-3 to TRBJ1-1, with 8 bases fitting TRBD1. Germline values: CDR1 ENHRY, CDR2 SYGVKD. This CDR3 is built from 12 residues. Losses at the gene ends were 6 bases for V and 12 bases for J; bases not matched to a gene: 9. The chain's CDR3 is CAIRERQGRTFF. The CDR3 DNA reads TGTGCCATCAGAGAAAGACAGGGGCGAACTTTCTTT.

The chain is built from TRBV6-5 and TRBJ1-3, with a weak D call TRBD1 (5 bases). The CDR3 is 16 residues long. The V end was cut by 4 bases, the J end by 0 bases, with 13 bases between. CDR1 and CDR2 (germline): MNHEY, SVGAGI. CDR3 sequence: CASSWGTFGSGNTIYF. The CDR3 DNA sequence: TGTGCCAGCAGTTGGGGGACTTTCGGCTCTGGAAACACCATATATTTT.

The CDR3 is CASSQPGQPNEKLFF. The CDR3 DNA reads as TGTGCCAGCTCACAACCGGGACAGCCTAATGAAAAACTGTTTTTT. The chain carries TRBV18 and TRBJ1-4, with 7 bases that match TRBD1. The CDR3 totals 15 residues. V was pared by 4 bases and J by 3 bases, with 5 bases of the junction left unmatched. Germline V gene data show CDR1 as KGHSH and CDR2 as LQKENI.

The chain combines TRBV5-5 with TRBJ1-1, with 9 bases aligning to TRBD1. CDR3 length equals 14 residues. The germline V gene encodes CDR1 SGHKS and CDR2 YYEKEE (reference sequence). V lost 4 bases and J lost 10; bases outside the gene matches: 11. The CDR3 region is CASSPPGQGFTAFF. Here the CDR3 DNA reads TGTGCCAGCAGCCCTCCGGGACAGGGCTTTACAGCTTTCTTT.

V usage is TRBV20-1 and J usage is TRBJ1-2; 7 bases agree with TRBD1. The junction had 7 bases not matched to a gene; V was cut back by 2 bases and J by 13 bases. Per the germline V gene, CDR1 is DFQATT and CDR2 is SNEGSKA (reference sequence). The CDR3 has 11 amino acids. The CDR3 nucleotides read TGCAGTGCTAGAATACAGGGGTTCGGCACCTTC. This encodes CSARIQGFGTF.

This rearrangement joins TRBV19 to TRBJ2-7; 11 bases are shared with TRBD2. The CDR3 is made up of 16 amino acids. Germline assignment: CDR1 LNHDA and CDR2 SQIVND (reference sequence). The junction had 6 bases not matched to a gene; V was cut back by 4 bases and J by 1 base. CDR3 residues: CASSTPGTSGSYEQYF. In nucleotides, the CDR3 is TGTGCCAGTAGTACCCCCGGGACTAGCGGATCCTACGAGCAGTACTTC.

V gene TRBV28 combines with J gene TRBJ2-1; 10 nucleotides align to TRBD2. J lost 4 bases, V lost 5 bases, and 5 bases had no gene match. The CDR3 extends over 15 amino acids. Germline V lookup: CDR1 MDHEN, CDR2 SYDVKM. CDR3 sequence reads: CASSPGTSVYNEQFF. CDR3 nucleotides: TGTGCCAGCAGTCCCGGGACTAGCGTATACAATGAGCAGTTCTTC.

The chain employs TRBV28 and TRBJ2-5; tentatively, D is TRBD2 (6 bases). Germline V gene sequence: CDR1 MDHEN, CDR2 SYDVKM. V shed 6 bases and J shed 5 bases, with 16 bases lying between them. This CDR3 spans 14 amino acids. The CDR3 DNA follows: TGTGCCAGCAGCCAGGAGGGGATTTCCGAGACCCAGTACTTC. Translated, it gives CASSQEGISETQYF.

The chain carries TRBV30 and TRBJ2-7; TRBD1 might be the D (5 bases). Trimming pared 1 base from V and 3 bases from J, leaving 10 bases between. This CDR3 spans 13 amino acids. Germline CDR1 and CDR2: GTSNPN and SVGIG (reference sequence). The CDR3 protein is CAWSGQLDYEQYF. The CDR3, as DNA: TGTGCCTGGAGTGGACAGCTAGACTACGAGCAGTACTTC.

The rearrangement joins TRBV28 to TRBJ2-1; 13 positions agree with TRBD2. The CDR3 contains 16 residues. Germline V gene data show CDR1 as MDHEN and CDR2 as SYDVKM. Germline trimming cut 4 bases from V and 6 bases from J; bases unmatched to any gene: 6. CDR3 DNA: TGTGCCAGCAGTTCCCCAGGACTAGCGGGAGCCAATGAGCAGTTCTTC. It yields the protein CASSSPGLAGANEQFF.

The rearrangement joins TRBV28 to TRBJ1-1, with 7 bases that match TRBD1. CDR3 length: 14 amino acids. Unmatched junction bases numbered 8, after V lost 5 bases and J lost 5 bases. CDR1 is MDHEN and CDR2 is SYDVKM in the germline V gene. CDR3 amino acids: CASSATGVWTEAFF. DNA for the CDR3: TGTGCCAGCAGTGCTACAGGGGTGTGGACTGAAGCTTTCTTT.

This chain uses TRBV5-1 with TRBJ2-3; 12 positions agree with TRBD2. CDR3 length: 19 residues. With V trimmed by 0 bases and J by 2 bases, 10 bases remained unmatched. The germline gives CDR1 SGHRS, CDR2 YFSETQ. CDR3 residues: CASSLAGLAGPNPTDTQYF. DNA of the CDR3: TGCGCCAGCAGCTTGGCGGGACTAGCGGGTCCAAACCCCACAGATACGCAGTATTTT.

The CDR3 bases are TGCAGCGCGACTCAGGGAGGGGGACAGCCCCAGCATTTT. Encoded protein: CSATQGGGQPQHF. The chain joins TRBV29-1 to TRBJ1-5; possible D gene TRBD1, 6 bases. Germline lookup yields CDR1 SQVTM and CDR2 ANQGSEA. The CDR3 contains 13 residues. Trimming stripped 7 bases from V and 7 bases from J, with 17 bases between.